This TCR beta chain was obtained from a study of T cells in Graves' hyperthyroidism and ophthalmopathy. Amplification of TCR beta CDR3 regions used RNA as the template. A first-round RT-PCR of the TCR CDR3 used the HTBI primer set. TCRdb re-called the multiplex PCR reads through MiXCR, storing one row per CDR3 protein. The data show more than 300,000 distinct CDR3 sequences, about 15% seen once. The PBMCs were taken from 10 ml of fresh peripheral blood. This clonotype was counted many times. Its cognate antigen is unknown. The germline gives CDR1 MNHEY, CDR2 SMNVEV (reference sequence). The CDR3 is 12 amino acids. J was trimmed by 6 bases and V by 5 bases; bases with no gene match: 4. General study findings and limits: Clonotypes that were expanded in thyroid above 0.001 mostly appeared in blood too.

J is TRBJ2-7 and V is TRBV27; TRBD1 matches 7 bases. This TCR was sampled from a woman aged 25 to 39 with Graves' hyperthyroidism that later progressed to Graves' ophthalmopathy. Sequenced: blood. This CDR3 is CASSPGQAEQYF. The DNA of the CDR3 is TGTGCCAGCAGTCCCGGACAGGCCGAGCAGTACTTC.